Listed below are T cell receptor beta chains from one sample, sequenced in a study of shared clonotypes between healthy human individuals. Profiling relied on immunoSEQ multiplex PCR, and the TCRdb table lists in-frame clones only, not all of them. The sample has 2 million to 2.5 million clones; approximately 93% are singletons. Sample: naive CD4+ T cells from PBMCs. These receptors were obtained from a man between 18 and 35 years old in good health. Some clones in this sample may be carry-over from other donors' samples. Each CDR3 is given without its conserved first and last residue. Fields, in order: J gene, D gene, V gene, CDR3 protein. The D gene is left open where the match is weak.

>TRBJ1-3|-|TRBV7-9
ASSYRSGALSGNTIY
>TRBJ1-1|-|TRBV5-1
ASSWGPDTEAF
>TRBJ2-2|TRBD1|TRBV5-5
ASSLTGRNTGELF
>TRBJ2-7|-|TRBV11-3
ASSPDRDTHEQY
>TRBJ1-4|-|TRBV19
ASTPGHPNEKLF
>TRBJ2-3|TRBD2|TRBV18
ASSLLAGGPKDTQY
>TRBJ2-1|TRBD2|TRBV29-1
SGTGTSGRNEQF
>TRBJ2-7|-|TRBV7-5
VRSLLRTGTYEQY
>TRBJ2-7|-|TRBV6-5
ASGGAFRNEQY
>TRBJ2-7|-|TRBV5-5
ASSLGTGSRTYEQY
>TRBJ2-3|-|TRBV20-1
SANIDTQY
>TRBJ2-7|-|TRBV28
ASTHDSASYEQY
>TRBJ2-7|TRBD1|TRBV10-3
AAGTGRTYEQY
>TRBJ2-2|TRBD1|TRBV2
ASSVDRGNDGELF
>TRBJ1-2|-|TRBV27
ARVPELPYGYT
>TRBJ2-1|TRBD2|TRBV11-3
ASSTGTSGSWEQF
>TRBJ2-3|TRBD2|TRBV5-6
ASSRTSGRADTQY
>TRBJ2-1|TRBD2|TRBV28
ASSSMLARGSSYNEQF
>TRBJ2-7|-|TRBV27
ASTALGGYEQY
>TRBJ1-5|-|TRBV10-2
ASSESWSYQPQH
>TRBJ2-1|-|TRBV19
ASSSGDLSYNEQF
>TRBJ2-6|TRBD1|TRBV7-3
ASSPRQGISTGANVLT
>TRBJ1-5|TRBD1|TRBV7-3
ASSPWHRGGDQPQH
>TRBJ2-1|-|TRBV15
ATSRGASAYNEQF
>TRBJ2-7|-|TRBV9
ASSPGRVEEQY
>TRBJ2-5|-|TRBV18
ASSPPSGQETQY
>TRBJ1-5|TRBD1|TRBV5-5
ASSLQGSHSNQPQH
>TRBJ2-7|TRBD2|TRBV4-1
ASSHGGGLAGEREQY
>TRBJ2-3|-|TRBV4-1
ASSPLGTLEPTDTQY
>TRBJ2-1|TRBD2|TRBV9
ASSVASGLYNEQF
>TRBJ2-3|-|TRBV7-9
ASSSQQDTQY
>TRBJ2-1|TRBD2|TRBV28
ASSSQLAGGPRGNEQF
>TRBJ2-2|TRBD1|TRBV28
ASSWVLWDRGTGELF
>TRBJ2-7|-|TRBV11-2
ASSPDSRSYEQY
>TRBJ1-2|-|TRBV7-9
ASSLDPRGGYT
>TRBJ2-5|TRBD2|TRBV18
ASSSIAGRQMTQY
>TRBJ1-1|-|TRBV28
ASSPRTGSGGTEAF
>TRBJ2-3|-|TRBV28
ATPEAITQY
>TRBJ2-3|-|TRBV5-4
ASSKRGSTDTQY
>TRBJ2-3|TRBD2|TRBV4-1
ASSQDLGWGLAGGDTQY
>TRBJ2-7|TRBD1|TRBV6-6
ASSFLPGTGAYEQY
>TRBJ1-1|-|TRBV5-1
ASSEGRTEAF
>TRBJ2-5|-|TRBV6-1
ATGVGVGETQY
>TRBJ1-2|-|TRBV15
ATSPRTGSSGYT
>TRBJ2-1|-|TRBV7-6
ASSLFASSYNEQF
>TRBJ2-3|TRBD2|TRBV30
AWSAGGGYTDTQY
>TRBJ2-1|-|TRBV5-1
ASSLSSGHDEQF
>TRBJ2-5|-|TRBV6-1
ASSRDPRETQY
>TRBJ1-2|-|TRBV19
ASSIGSGSGYT
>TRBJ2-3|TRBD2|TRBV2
ASSELAGRLADTQY
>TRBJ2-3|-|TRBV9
ASSVEDASDTQY
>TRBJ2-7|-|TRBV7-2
ASSPSRGRSYEQY
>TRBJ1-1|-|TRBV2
ASSEGIETEAF
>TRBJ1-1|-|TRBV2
ARNMRSGVNTEAF